The 18 T cell receptor beta chains listed next were all sequenced from one sample in a study of OX40 agonist ivuxolimab in advanced cancers. Produced via immunoSEQ multiplex PCR; TCRdb's table is partial and in-frame only. Among over 75,000 clones, under 95% were seen once, and the ten largest hold roughly 8.7%. The sample consisted of CD4+ or CD8+ T cells sorted from blood, taken in a trial of the OX40 agonist ivuxolimab. All receptors come from an adult with an advanced solid tumor such as melanoma, head and neck, liver or kidney cancer.

The V call is TRBV27, the J call TRBJ2-3; D call uncertain. CDR3 length: 11 amino acids. Germline CDR1 is MNHEY and CDR2 is SMNVEV (reference sequence). Between the trimmed V and J ends, which lost 6 bases and 4 bases, there was a span of 5 bases. DNA for the CDR3: TGTGCCAGCAGGCTGTCAGATACGCAGTATTTT. Translation gives CASRLSDTQYF.

In this sample, this clone turned up a few times. CDR3 amino acids: CASSSNANQYGQPQHF. The CDR3 nucleotides read TGTGCCAGCAGTTCGAATGCGAACCAATACGGTCAGCCCCAGCATTTT. V usage is TRBV2 and J usage is TRBJ1-5; D ambiguous. The ends were cut back, 5 bases at V and 6 bases at J, with 20 bases in the middle. CDR1 is SNHLY, CDR2 FYNNEI, per germline. The CDR3 runs to 16 residues.

The chain has TRBV30 and TRBJ2-1, with 8 bases fitting TRBD2. This CDR3 has 14 residues. With 2 bases clipped from V and 0 bases from J, the junction kept 0 bases outside the gene matches. The germline V gene encodes CDR1 GTSNPN and CDR2 SVGIG (reference sequence). The CDR3 here is CAWSSGSSYNEQFF. DNA for the CDR3: TGTGCCTGGAGTAGCGGGAGCTCCTACAATGAGCAGTTCTTC.

The rearrangement joins TRBV2 to TRBJ1-2; D is uncertain. The CDR3 contains 12 residues. Germline CDR1 and CDR2: SNHLY and FYNNEI. V lost 4 bases and J lost 8, with 11 bases in between. As DNA, the CDR3 is TGTGCCAGCAGTGTTGCGCTTCTGGGCTACACCTTC. Amino acid sequence: CASSVALLGYTF.

This chain links TRBV7-9 with TRBJ2-1; D call uncertain. The CDR3 is 13 amino acids. The V end was cut by 2 bases, the J end by 7 bases, with 9 bases between. Germline CDR1 SEHNR, CDR2 FQNEAQ (reference sequence). CDR3 sequence reads: CASSLKGRNEQFF. The CDR3 DNA follows: TGTGCCAGCAGCTTAAAGGGAAGGAATGAGCAGTTCTTC. Based on the CDR3 plus reference TRBV7-9 and TRBJ2-1, the full variable domain is DTGVSQNPRHKITKRGQNVTFRCDPISEHNRLYWYRQTLGQGPEFLTYFQNEAQLEKSRLLSDRFSAERPKGSFSTLEIQRTEQGDSAMYLCASSLKGRNEQFFGPGTRLTVL.

The chain links TRBV11-2 to TRBJ2-1; D is undetermined. CDR3 length: 13 amino acids. With 0 bases removed from V and 5 bases from J, the gap between germline ends came to 5 bases. Germline V gene sequence: CDR1 SGHAT, CDR2 FQNNGV. The CDR3: CASSLDRHNEQFF. As DNA, the CDR3 is TGTGCCAGCAGCTTAGATAGACACAATGAGCAGTTCTTC.

V gene TRBV7-6 combines with J gene TRBJ1-3, with a weak D call TRBD1 (5 bases). Germline V gene data show CDR1 as SGHVS and CDR2 as FNYEAQ. The V end lost 5 bases, the J end lost 2 bases, and 10 bases lay between the germline ends. This CDR3 spans 14 amino acids. This CDR3 reads CASSEGTAGNTIYF. CDR3 nucleotide sequence: TGTGCCAGCAGCGAAGGGACTGCTGGAAACACCATATATTTT.

The chain employs TRBV2 and TRBJ2-1, with TRBD2 matching 10 bases. The CDR3 extends over 18 amino acids. From germline, CDR1 is SNHLY and CDR2 FYNNEI. V lost 3 bases to trimming and J lost 9 bases; unmatched junction nucleotides: 17. The CDR3 reads CASSDFRGLVAGGIEQFF. CDR3 sequence (DNA): TGTGCCAGCAGTGACTTTCGAGGGCTCGTAGCGGGAGGAATTGAGCAGTTCTTC.

This clone appeared a single time. J is TRBJ1-2 and V is TRBV7-8, with TRBD1 matching 7 bases. V dropped 2 bases and J dropped 3; count of bases not matched to a gene: 3. This CDR3 region has 14 residues. Germline CDR1 SGHVS, CDR2 FQNEAQ. CDR3 bases: TGTGCCAGCAGCTTAATGGGGACAGACTATGGCTACACCTTC. As protein: CASSLMGTDYGYTF.

The rearrangement joins TRBV5-1 to TRBJ2-1, with TRBD1 matching over 9 bases. V lost 0 bases and J lost 8; bases outside the gene matches: 3. This CDR3 comprises 14 residues. Germline CDR1 reads SGHRS; CDR2 reads YFSETQ. CDR3 DNA sequence: TGCGCCAGCAGCTTGGACAGGGGGCCCGATGAGCAGTTCTTC. Translating gives CASSLDRGPDEQFF. Based on the CDR3 plus reference TRBV5-1 and TRBJ2-1, the full variable domain is KAGVTQTPRYLIKTRGQQVTLSCSPISGHRSVSWYQQTPGQGLQFLFEYFSETQRNKGNFPGRFSGRQFSNSRSEMNVSTLELGDSALYLCASSLDRGPDEQFFGPGTRLTVL.

The chain links TRBV27 to TRBJ1-1; no clear D. Trimming pared 6 bases from V and 5 bases from J, leaving 25 bases between. The germline gives CDR1 MNHEY, CDR2 SMNVEV (reference sequence). The CDR3 totals 17 residues. CDR3 in amino acids: CASRLNPNRGPGTEAFF. The CDR3 nucleotides are TGTGCCAGCAGACTAAATCCGAACAGAGGGCCGGGGACTGAAGCTTTCTTT.

J is TRBJ1-4 and V is TRBV5-1; TRBD1 agrees at 9 bases. The germline V gene encodes CDR1 SGHRS and CDR2 YFSETQ. The junction had 4 bases not matched to a gene; V was cut back by 0 bases and J by 7 bases. The CDR3 runs to 15 residues. CDR3 bases: TGCGCCAGCAGCTTGGAGACAGGGGGAGGTGAAAAACTGTTTTTT. Translating it yields CASSLETGGGEKLFF.

This clone was counted a single time. Written as DNA, the CDR3 is TGTGCCAGCAGGCCCCTGAGGGAAAAACTGTTTTTT. This sequence encodes CASRPLREKLFF. This chain links TRBV7-9 with TRBJ1-4; no firm D call. There are 12 residues in the CDR3. Germline V lookup: CDR1 SEHNR, CDR2 FQNEAQ (reference sequence). The ends were cut back, 6 bases at V and 8 bases at J, with 10 bases in the middle.

The genes are TRBV19 and TRBJ2-7, with D uncertain. The germline gives CDR1 LNHDA, CDR2 SQIVND (reference sequence). This CDR3 is 14 amino acids long. Trimming removed 7 bases from V and 0 bases from J, with 13 bases in between. In DNA form, the CDR3 reads TGTGCCAGTAAAGGACGGCCGAGCTCCTACGAGCAGTACTTC. Translating gives CASKGRPSSYEQYF.

The chain joins TRBV7-8 to TRBJ1-1, with D uncertain. Per germline, CDR1 SGHVS and CDR2 FQNEAQ. V lost 4 bases and J 4 bases, leaving 13 bases between the germline ends. CDR3 length: 14 amino acids. The CDR3 DNA reads TGTGCCAGCAGCTCTACACGTAGGCCCACTGAAGCTTTCTTT. Its protein is CASSSTRRPTEAFF.

This clone was seen a handful of times. The gene calls are TRBV7-9 and TRBJ2-1; D assignment may be TRBD1 or TRBD2 (6 bases each). Trimming took off 5 bases at V and 10 bases at J, with 12 bases between the two ends. Germline CDR1 reads SEHNR; CDR2 reads FQNEAQ (reference sequence). The CDR3 runs 12 residues. The DNA for the CDR3 is TGTGCCAGCAGCCGGGGGCTTCGGGAGCAGTTCTTC. It translates to CASSRGLREQFF.

This chain links TRBV19 with TRBJ1-4; no definite D call. Deletions cut 1 base from V and 3 bases from J, with 9 bases between. The CDR3 spans 15 residues. The V gene's germline CDR1 is LNHDA and CDR2 SQIVND (reference sequence). CDR3 protein: CASSIGRLPNEKLFF. The CDR3 coding sequence is TGTGCCAGTAGTATAGGACGCCTCCCTAATGAAAAACTGTTTTTT.

CDR3 in amino acids: CASSPRRGNTGELFF. CDR3 nucleotides: TGCGCCAGCAGCCCCAGACGAGGGAACACCGGGGAGCTGTTTTTT. This chain joins TRBV4-1 and TRBJ2-2; D is ambiguous. The V gene lost 4 bases and the J gene lost 1 base, with 10 bases spanning the gap. The CDR3 spans 15 residues. Germline V lookup: CDR1 MGHRA, CDR2 YSYEKL.